Following are 27 T cell receptor beta chains from one sample sequenced in a study of blood T cell repertoires in COVID-19. The assay was immunoSEQ multiplex PCR, and TCRdb's table has in-frame clones only and misses some. The sample lists tens of thousands of clones, more than 75% seen once, with under 6% in the top ten. Sequences were obtained from peripheral blood. The receptors shown here come from a woman aged 60-75 years with acute or convalescent COVID-19.

This clone was seen a few times. V gene TRBV6-5 combines with J gene TRBJ1-6; D is ambiguous. CDR1 is MNHEY and CDR2 is SVGAGI in the germline V gene. The germline V and J ends were trimmed by 6 bases and 11 bases, with 17 bases remaining between them. CDR3 length equals 14 residues. Here the CDR3 reads CASRITPWETPLHF. CDR3 nucleotides: TGTGCCAGCAGGATTACACCTTGGGAGACACCCCTCCACTTT.

The V call is TRBV10-3, the J call TRBJ2-3; the D gene is possibly TRBD2 (6 bases). Germline CDR1 is ENHRY and CDR2 is SYGVKD. V shed 6 bases and J shed 0 bases, with 10 bases lying between them. This CDR3 has 14 residues. CDR3 nucleotide sequence: TGTGCCATCAGATCCGGGACTAGCACAGATACGCAGTATTTT. It yields the protein CAIRSGTSTDTQYF.

The CDR3 sequence: CASSIGLAGGITYEQYF. CDR3 DNA: TGTGCCAGTAGTATCGGACTAGCGGGGGGTATTACCTACGAGCAGTACTTC. The J gene is TRBJ2-7, the V gene TRBV19, with 14 nucleotides matching TRBD2. The germline V gene encodes CDR1 LNHDA and CDR2 SQIVND (reference sequence). J gave up 2 bases and V 3 bases, and 6 bases lay outside the gene matches. The CDR3 is made up of 17 amino acids.

The rearrangement joins TRBV14 to TRBJ2-1; weak D call: TRBD1 (6 bases). Looked up from germline, CDR1 is SGHDN and CDR2 is FVKESK. V dropped 1 base and J dropped 10 bases, with 8 bases sitting between them. The CDR3 covers 12 residues. CDR3 amino acids: CASSQVRGEQFF. The DNA of the CDR3 is TGTGCCAGCAGCCAAGTTAGGGGGGAGCAGTTCTTC.

The chain links TRBV11-2 to TRBJ2-3; perhaps TRBD2 as D (6 bases). The CDR3 has 13 amino acids. CDR1 is SGHAT and CDR2 is FQNNGV in the germline V gene. The V and J ends lost 3 bases and 6 bases respectively, with 10 bases between them. The CDR3 DNA reads TGTGCCAGCAGCTTCGGGACTTTGGATACGCAGTATTTT. Amino acid sequence: CASSFGTLDTQYF.

The chain carries TRBV24-1 and TRBJ1-2, with a possible D match to TRBD1 (6 bases). The V end was cut by 5 bases, the J end by 4 bases, with 16 bases between. Looked up from germline, CDR1 is KGHDR and CDR2 is SFDVKD. CDR3 size: 15 residues. In DNA form, the CDR3 reads TGTGCCACCAGTGGAAACAGGGAGATCAGCTATGGCTACACCTTC. Amino acids: CATSGNREISYGYTF.

The table lists this clone with a count of one. V is TRBV7-9 and J is TRBJ2-1; a possible D gene is TRBD1 (5 bases). This CDR3 contains 15 residues. V was pared by 1 base and J by 10 bases, with 17 bases between. Germline V gene sequence: CDR1 SEHNR, CDR2 FQNEAQ (reference sequence). Written as DNA, the CDR3 is TGTGCCAGCAGCTTAGAATTTTTGGCAGGGCAGGAGCAGTTCTTC. This sequence encodes CASSLEFLAGQEQFF.

This chain joins TRBV30 and TRBJ2-5; D is possibly TRBD2 (6 bases). The CDR3 covers 13 residues. The V end was cut by 3 bases, the J end by 7 bases, with 15 bases between. Looked up from germline, CDR1 is GTSNPN and CDR2 is SVGIG (reference sequence). The CDR3 loop reads CAWSSTRGGTQYF. CDR3 in DNA: TGTGCCTGGAGCAGCACTAGGGGAGGGACCCAGTACTTC.

The V call is TRBV3-1 (or the pseudogene TRBV3-2), the J call TRBJ2-7; the match to TRBD1 covers 10 bases. The CDR3 covers 13 residues. Per germline, CDR1 LGHDT and CDR2 YNNKEL (reference sequence). Losses at the gene ends were 7 bases for V and 5 bases for J; bases not matched to a gene: 5. The chain's CDR3 is CASTQGQGNEQYF. The CDR3 nucleotides read TGTGCCAGCACCCAGGGACAGGGGAACGAGCAGTACTTC.

CDR3 nucleotides: TGTGCCACCAGCAGAGATTTGATTAGCGCCTCCCGACAAGAGACCCAGTACTTC. Protein sequence: CATSRDLISASRQETQYF. The V and J genes are TRBV15 and TRBJ2-5; D may be TRBD2 (5 bases). The germline V gene encodes CDR1 LNHNV and CDR2 YYDKDF (reference sequence). The ends were cut back, 0 bases at V and 2 bases at J, with 19 bases in the middle. This CDR3 is 18 amino acids long.

The chain combines TRBV4-1 with TRBJ1-1; tentatively, D is TRBD1 (5 bases). The CDR3 has 16 amino acids. The V gene's germline CDR1 is MGHRA and CDR2 YSYEKL. V gave up 0 bases and J gave up 4 bases, with 15 bases separating them. CDR3 residues: CASSQDSPGRSTEAFF. The CDR3 bases are TGCGCCAGCAGCCAAGATTCCCCAGGGCGGTCCACTGAAGCTTTCTTT.

The chain joins TRBV30 to TRBJ1-1; D gene ambiguous. From germline, CDR1 is GTSNPN and CDR2 SVGIG (reference sequence). This CDR3 has 11 amino acids. The CDR3 DNA sequence: TGTGTGGGCAGTTGGAACACTGAAGCTTTCTTT. Its protein product is CVGSWNTEAFF.

The chain couples TRBV19 to TRBJ2-7; 7 bases agree with TRBD1. The CDR3 spans 14 residues. V lost 4 bases to trimming and J lost 3 bases; unmatched junction nucleotides: 6. CDR1 is LNHDA, CDR2 SQIVND, per germline (reference sequence). CDR3 DNA: TGTGCCAGTAGTACTAGACAGGGTGGCTACGAGCAGTACTTC. Encoded protein: CASSTRQGGYEQYF.

J is TRBJ2-1 and V is TRBV6-8, with TRBD1 matching 7 bases. V dropped 5 bases and J dropped 8; count of bases not matched to a gene: 12. Germline values: CDR1 MNHGY, CDR2 SAAAGT. The CDR3 runs 15 residues. Here the CDR3 DNA reads TGTGCCAGCAGTCTCCCGACAGGGTGTCAGGATGAGCAGTTCTTC. Its translation: CASSLPTGCQDEQFF.

V is TRBV29-1 and J is TRBJ2-7; 10 bases map to TRBD1. This CDR3 region has 15 residues. Germline V gives CDR1 SQVTM, CDR2 ANQGSEA. After removal of 6 bases from V and 6 bases from J, the junction contained 14 bases not matched to a gene. CDR3 sequence: CSVGTRTGGFGEQYF. DNA for the CDR3: TGCAGCGTCGGGACCCGGACAGGGGGATTCGGCGAGCAGTACTTC.

CDR3 protein: CASSRTEAYEQYF. CDR3 coding DNA: TGTGCCAGCAGCCGGACTGAAGCCTACGAGCAGTACTTC. J is TRBJ2-7 and V is TRBV7-6; tentatively, D is TRBD2 (5 bases). The CDR3 has 13 amino acids. Trimming shortened V by 5 bases and J by 2 bases, and 10 bases separated the two germline ends. Germline V gene data show CDR1 as SGHVS and CDR2 as FNYEAQ. The whole variable domain, remainder taken from reference TRBV7-6 and TRBJ2-7, is GAGVSQSPRYKVTKRGQDVALRCDPISGHVSLYWYRQALGQGPEFLTYFNYEAQQDKSGLPNDRFSAERPEGSISTLTIQRTEQRDSAMYRCASSRTEAYEQYFGPGTRLTVT.

The chain links TRBV5-1 to TRBJ2-1, with TRBD2 matching 12 bases. V shed 3 bases and J 3 bases; nucleotides not matched to a gene: 4. Per germline, CDR1 SGHRS and CDR2 YFSETQ. This CDR3 has 16 amino acids. The CDR3 sequence is CASSSGLAGRYNEQFF. The CDR3 DNA reads as TGCGCCAGCAGCTCTGGACTAGCGGGGCGCTACAATGAGCAGTTCTTC. The full variable domain, with the rest looked up from reference TRBV5-1 and TRBJ2-1, is KAGVTQTPRYLIKTRGQQVTLSCSPISGHRSVSWYQQTPGQGLQFLFEYFSETQRNKGNFPGRFSGRQFSNSRSEMNVSTLELGDSALYLCASSSGLAGRYNEQFFGPGTRLTVL.

This chain uses TRBV19 with TRBJ2-1; 7 nucleotides align to TRBD2. The V gene's germline CDR1 is LNHDA and CDR2 SQIVND (reference sequence). The CDR3 runs 13 residues. J gave up 3 bases and V 6 bases, and 2 bases lay outside the gene matches. The CDR3 nucleotides are TGTGCCAGTAGCCGGGACTACTACAATGAGCAGTTCTTC. Amino acids: CASSRDYYNEQFF.

The gene calls are TRBV27 and TRBJ1-1; 7 bases align to TRBD1. The CDR3 spans 16 residues. Germline CDR1 MNHEY, CDR2 SMNVEV (reference sequence). V gave up 5 bases and J gave up 0 bases; unmatched junction bases: 9. As DNA, the CDR3 is TGTGCCAGCAGTCCGATCCCCGGGACAGTGAACACTGAAGCTTTCTTT. It is translated as CASSPIPGTVNTEAFF.

This chain uses TRBV28 with TRBJ1-2; 9 bases are a match to TRBD1. V dropped 5 bases and J dropped 4; count of bases not matched to a gene: 11. The V gene's germline CDR1 is MDHEN and CDR2 SYDVKM. The CDR3 length is 16 residues. The chain's CDR3 is CASSLSPGQGGYGYTF. The CDR3 DNA reads TGTGCCAGCAGTCTGTCCCCGGGACAGGGTGGCTATGGCTACACCTTC.

The chain has TRBV12-3 or TRBV12-4 and TRBJ2-3; D remains unclear. This CDR3 comprises 13 residues. Trimming left V 3 bases short and J 12 bases short, with 16 bases between. CDR3 region: CASSFSGNPAQYF. CDR3 bases: TGTGCCAGCAGTTTCTCGGGTAACCCGGCCCAGTATTTT.

The V gene is TRBV18, the J gene TRBJ1-2, with a tentative D call TRBD1 (6 bases). CDR1 is KGHSH and CDR2 is LQKENI in the germline V gene. The CDR3 runs 15 residues. Between the trimmed V and J ends, which lost 3 bases and 9 bases, there was a span of 20 bases. The CDR3 reads CASSPRQAHQDRYTF. The CDR3 region has the DNA TGTGCCAGCTCACCCCGACAGGCTCACCAGGACCGCTACACCTTC.

The rearrangement joins TRBV19 to TRBJ1-5; no reliable D call. In germline, CDR1 is LNHDA, CDR2 SQIVND (reference sequence). The CDR3 has 14 residues. Trimming removed 4 bases at V and 2 bases at J, with 9 bases between. The CDR3 loop reads CASSTRVGNQPQHF. CDR3 bases: TGTGCCAGTAGTACGAGGGTGGGCAATCAGCCCCAGCATTTT.

The rearrangement uses TRBV3-1 (or the pseudogene TRBV3-2) and TRBJ1-5, with no clear D. The germline V gene encodes CDR1 LGHDT and CDR2 YNNKEL (reference sequence). V lost 4 bases, J lost 6 bases, and 13 bases lay in between. The CDR3 runs to 14 residues. DNA for the CDR3: TGTGCCAGCAGCCGCTTGGAGGGATTTCAGCCCCAGCATTTT. This sequence encodes CASSRLEGFQPQHF.

This sequence joins TRBV6-1 and TRBJ1-2, with 9 positions matching TRBD1. The V gene's germline CDR1 is MNHNS and CDR2 SASEGT. With 0 bases clipped from V and 1 base from J, the junction kept 12 bases outside the gene matches. This CDR3 is 19 amino acids long. The CDR3 is CASSEATVRTGAFNYGYTF. The CDR3 nucleotides read TGTGCCAGCAGTGAAGCGACTGTCCGGACAGGGGCCTTTAACTATGGCTACACCTTC.

The chain carries TRBV10-3 and TRBJ1-1; a weak D match, TRBD1 (5 bases). This CDR3 is 14 amino acids long. Germline lookup yields CDR1 ENHRY and CDR2 SYGVKD. The ends were cut back, 10 bases at V and 0 bases at J, with 15 bases in the middle. CDR3 amino acids: CASTAGPLNTEAFF. In nucleotides, the CDR3 is TGTGCCAGCACCGCGGGACCGTTGAACACTGAAGCTTTCTTT.

The genes are TRBV19 and TRBJ2-5, with D perhaps matching TRBD1 (5 bases). Trimming removed 5 bases from V and 3 bases from J, with 16 bases in between. CDR3 length equals 15 residues. CDR1 and CDR2 (germline): LNHDA, SQIVND (reference sequence). The CDR3 coding sequence is TGTGCCAGTAGTCTTCAGGGTGCCCAAAAAGAGACCCAGTACTTC. This codes for CASSLQGAQKETQYF.